This TCR beta chain stems from a study of T cell changes during pregnancy in multiple sclerosis. V lost 1 base and J lost 8, with 9 bases in between. This CDR3 has 13 amino acids. Germline CDR1 is SGHTA and CDR2 is FQGNSA. Generated by immunoSEQ multiplex PCR, the TCRdb table keeps only in-frame clones and is missing some. The profile shows tens of thousands of clones, 90% to 95% of them singletons. Sequenced material: peripheral blood, taken in the first trimester of pregnancy. The sequence derives from a female donor with multiple sclerosis, enrolled in a pregnancy study. The gene calls are TRBV7-2 and TRBJ2-1; D not resolved. The CDR3 spells CASSLEVAYEQFF. Here the CDR3 DNA reads TGTGCCAGCAGCTTAGAGGTAGCCTATGAGCAGTTCTTC.